The 23 T cell receptor beta chains reported below all come from one sample, sequenced in a study of blood T cells in healthy people across ages. The second PCR ran about 7 to 12 cycles with a sample-barcoded 5' primer and J-beta primers. TCRdb used MiXCR to reprocess the 5' RACE reads, holding one entry per CDR3 protein. This table holds more than 800,000 distinct CDR3 sequences, under 30% found once. Sequences were obtained from blood. These receptors were taken from a woman over 75 in good health.

The chain links TRBV10-3 to TRBJ1-6; 9 bases align to TRBD1. Germline-derived CDR1 and CDR2 are ENHRY and SYGVKD. V gave up 4 bases and J gave up 14 bases; unmatched junction bases: 18. The CDR3 is made up of 17 amino acids. CDR3 sequence (DNA): TGTGCCATCAGTGGATCTCCGGGACAGGGCCTCATCGGGGCCCTCCACTTT. It translates to CAISGSPGQGLIGALHF.

The V gene is TRBV18, the J gene TRBJ1-1, with D hard to call. This CDR3 region has 14 residues. V lost 3 bases, J lost 5 bases, and 13 bases lay in between. Germline CDR1 and CDR2: KGHSH and LQKENI. CDR3 protein: CASSPPQKFTEAFF. As DNA, the CDR3 is TGTGCCAGCTCACCGCCCCAGAAATTTACTGAAGCTTTCTTT.

There are a few counts of this clonotype. This clone may be a read error of a much larger clone one base away. This rearrangement joins TRBV5-1 to TRBJ2-3; D perhaps matches TRBD2 (6 bases). Germline V gives CDR1 SGHRS, CDR2 YFSETQ. This CDR3 has 14 residues. CDR3 sequence reads: CVSSAGGFTDTQYF. CDR3 nucleotides: TGCGTCAGCAGCGCCGGGGGATTCACAGATACGCAGTATTTT.

This clonotype was seen a few times. A much larger clone differs from this one at a single base, so this may be a read error. The V gene is TRBV28, the J gene TRBJ2-7; the match to TRBD2 covers 14 bases. Germline CDR1 MDHEN, CDR2 SYDVKM. V was pared by 4 bases and J by 4 bases, with 0 bases of the junction left unmatched. This CDR3 has 14 residues. CDR3 DNA sequence: TGTGCCAGCAGTTGGACTAGCGGGGGGTACGAGCAGTACTTC. Translating it yields CASSWTSGGYEQYF.

Regarding this clonotype: Since the CDR3 does not end with the conserved phenylalanine or tryptophan, this likely comes from a read error. The limits of the CDR3 on the DNA are not certain, so only TCRdb's listed CDR3 is given. The V gene is TRBV21-1, the J gene TRBJ2-7; the D call in the table, TRBD2, was not verified against the DNA. TRBV21-1 is a listed pseudogene. The CDR3 spans 15 residues, counting both ends. The CDR3 protein is CASSKRSGITYEQYC.

This clonotype was counted many times. This chain connects TRBV7-9 to TRBJ2-7, with no clear D. The CDR3 totals 12 residues. V was pared by 3 bases and J by 2 bases, with 5 bases between. Germline values: CDR1 SEHNR, CDR2 FQNEAQ (reference sequence). CDR3 protein: CASSFRTYEQYF. CDR3 coding DNA: TGTGCCAGCAGCTTCCGGACCTACGAGCAGTACTTC.

As for this clonotype: Sequence at one end of the junction differs from germline and may be a read error. V is TRBV5-1 and J is TRBJ2-3; D is unresolved. Looked up from germline, CDR1 is SGHRS and CDR2 is YFSETQ. The CDR3 contains 18 residues. The CDR3 loop reads CAGSLQVARERGTDTQYF. DNA of the CDR3: TGCGCCGGCAGCTTGCAAGTGGCAAGGGAACGAGGCACAGATACGCAGTATTTT. Based on the CDR3 plus reference TRBV5-1 and TRBJ2-3, the full variable domain is KAGVTQTPRYLIKTRGQQVTLSCSPISGHRSVSWYQQTPGQGLQFLFEYFSETQRNKGNFPGRFSGRQFSNSRSEMNVSTLELGDSALYLCAGSLQVARERGTDTQYFGPGTRLTVL.

This clonotype has a count of ten or more. The rearrangement uses TRBV29-1 and TRBJ1-1; D unclear. This CDR3 contains 13 residues. From germline, CDR1 is SQVTM and CDR2 ANQGSEA. V lost 5 bases, J lost 5 bases, and 15 bases lay in between. Written as DNA, the CDR3 is TGCAGCGTTAATGCCGGGAGGCAAACTGAAGCTTTCTTT. It translates to CSVNAGRQTEAFF. Filled out from reference TRBV29-1 and TRBJ1-1, the complete variable domain reads SAVISQKPSRDICQRGTSLTIQCQVDSQVTMMFWYRQQPGQSLTLIATANQGSEATYESGFVIDKFPISRPNLTFSTLTVSNMSPEDSSIYLCSVNAGRQTEAFFGQGTRLTVV.

This clonotype was counted many times. V gene TRBV5-1 combines with J gene TRBJ2-3; D possibly corresponds to TRBD1 (6 bases). The germline gives CDR1 SGHRS, CDR2 YFSETQ. This CDR3 region has 17 residues. Trimming removed 3 bases at V and 0 bases at J, with 17 bases between. The CDR3 DNA is TGCGCCAGCAGCTCGAAGAAAAAGACAGGTAGCACAGATACGCAGTATTTT. Amino acids: CASSSKKKTGSTDTQYF.

This clonotype occurred a few times. Being one base from a much bigger clone, this may be a read error. The chain combines TRBV20-1 with TRBJ2-7; D unclear. This CDR3 contains 11 residues. CDR1 is DFQATT, CDR2 SNEGSKA, per germline (reference sequence). V was cut by 5 bases and J by 7 bases, with 12 bases left in between. The CDR3 DNA is TGCAGTGCTGTAGGTCCTTTGGAGCAGTACTTC. Its protein is CSAVGPLEQYF.

This clonotype has a count of ten or more. V and J are TRBV20-1 and TRBJ2-1; D gene ambiguous. This CDR3 region has 11 residues. V was clipped by 5 bases and J by 7 bases, with 9 bases between them. Germline V gene lookup returns CDR1 DFQATT and CDR2 SNEGSKA (reference sequence). In DNA, the CDR3 is TGCAGTGCTCCACCGGAAAATGAGCAGTTCTTC. It translates to CSAPPENEQFF.

This clonotype was recorded at least ten times. The chain joins TRBV7-2 to TRBJ1-2; 9 nucleotides match TRBD1. The germline V gene encodes CDR1 SGHTA and CDR2 FQGNSA. There are 17 residues in the CDR3. V dropped 5 bases and J dropped 2; count of bases not matched to a gene: 12. This CDR3 is CASSTLRTGVVNYGYTF. CDR3 sequence (DNA): TGTGCCAGCAGCACGCTACGGACAGGGGTAGTGAACTATGGCTACACCTTC.

On this clonotype itself: This may stem from a read error, because a much larger clone lies one nucleotide away. CDR3 region: CASSPLGPYNEQYF. As DNA, the CDR3 is TGCGCCAGCAGCCCACTGGGGCCTTACAATGAGCAGTACTTC. The rearrangement links TRBV5-1 to TRBJ2-1, with D perhaps TRBD1 (5 bases). Judging by the DNA end, TRBJ2-7 fits better; the J call may be wrong. Looked up from germline, CDR1 is SGHRS and CDR2 is YFSETQ. CDR3 length equals 14 residues.

This clonotype showed up many times. The chain recombines TRBV6-6 with TRBJ1-2; D may be TRBD1 (5 bases). The ends were cut back, 6 bases at V and 6 bases at J, with 17 bases in the middle. The CDR3 totals 14 residues. The germline V gene has CDR1 MNHNY and CDR2 SVGAGI (reference sequence). CDR3: CASSLTGPRDGYTF. Written as DNA, the CDR3 is TGTGCCAGCAGCCTTACGGGGCCCAGGGATGGCTACACCTTC.

This clonotype was recorded many times. The chain is built from TRBV7-9 and TRBJ1-2; possibly TRBD1 for D (6 bases). Per germline, CDR1 SEHNR and CDR2 FQNEAQ (reference sequence). This CDR3 is built from 15 residues. Trimming removed 4 bases at V and 4 bases at J, with 16 bases between. The CDR3 loop reads CASSSLSGHGYGYTF. CDR3 nucleotides: TGTGCCAGCAGCTCACTTTCGGGACACGGCTATGGCTACACCTTC.

This clonotype occurred a few times. The chain recombines TRBV4-3 with TRBJ1-2; no reliable D call. The CDR3 sequence is 14 residues long. V lost 0 bases and J lost 4, with 9 bases in between. The V gene's germline CDR1 is LGHNA and CDR2 YSLEER. Here the CDR3 DNA reads TGCGCCAGCAGCCAAGATCTATTACCCTATGGCTACACCTTC. Its translation: CASSQDLLPYGYTF.

The chain links TRBV6-6 to TRBJ1-1, with D maybe TRBD1 (5 bases). The CDR3 has 10 amino acids. Trimming took off 10 bases at V and 10 bases at J, with 13 bases between the two ends. Germline V CDR1 and CDR2: MNHNY, SVGAGI (reference sequence). Here the CDR3 reads CATGDASAFF. The CDR3 region has the DNA TGTGCCACCGGGGACGCCTCAGCTTTCTTT.

DNA of the CDR3: TGTGCCAGCAGTTATAACGGTTTGAACACTGAAGCTTTCTTT. This encodes CASSYNGLNTEAFF. The rearrangement joins TRBV6-6 to TRBJ1-1; no clear D gene. Germline lookup yields CDR1 MNHNY and CDR2 SVGAGI (reference sequence). This CDR3 has 14 residues. The V gene lost 3 bases and the J gene lost 0 bases, with 8 bases spanning the gap.

This clonotype occurred many times. The rearrangement joins TRBV7-2 to TRBJ2-1; 11 positions match TRBD2. This CDR3 is built from 13 residues. Germline values: CDR1 SGHTA, CDR2 FQGNSA. Trimming cost V 3 bases and J 13 bases; bases outside gene matches: 5. The CDR3 sequence: CASSLGSGGAQFF. The DNA for the CDR3 is TGTGCCAGCAGCTTGGGTAGCGGGGGGGCTCAGTTCTTC.

This clonotype occurred many times. This sequence joins TRBV6-1 and TRBJ2-1; 7 bases match TRBD2. The CDR3 is 15 amino acids. V shed 9 bases and J 4 bases; nucleotides not matched to a gene: 12. Germline V CDR1 and CDR2: MNHNS, SASEGT. In DNA, the CDR3 is TGTGCCAGTGTTAAACCGGGACTAACATACAATGAGCAGTTCTTC. This sequence encodes CASVKPGLTYNEQFF.

This clonotype was detected ten times or more. V and J are TRBV7-2 and TRBJ2-7; TRBD2 aligns across 7 bases. Germline lookup yields CDR1 SGHTA and CDR2 FQGNSA. With V trimmed by 5 bases and J by 5 bases, 12 bases remained unmatched. The CDR3 length is 15 residues. CDR3 DNA: TGTGCCAGCAGCACCCAAGCGGGGCCGCTGGACGAGCAGTACTTC. Its protein is CASSTQAGPLDEQYF.

This clonotype occurred a few times. J is TRBJ2-5 and V is TRBV7-2; the match to TRBD2 covers 16 bases. V trimming: 0 bases; J trimming: 11 bases; junction bases outside the gene matches: 6. This CDR3 has 16 amino acids. The germline CDR1 and CDR2 sequences are SGHTA and FQGNSA. CDR3 amino acids: CASSLAGTSGGGEQYF. The CDR3 region has the DNA TGTGCCAGCAGCTTAGCCGGGACTAGCGGGGGGGGTGAGCAGTACTTC.

This clonotype came up many times. The CDR3 nucleotides are TGCAGTGTTGGAGGCAATCAGCCCCAGCATTTT. Amino acid sequence: CSVGGNQPQHF. The genes are TRBV20-1 and TRBJ1-5, with D unresolved. The V gene lost 7 bases and the J gene lost 2 bases, with 6 bases spanning the gap. The CDR3 sequence is 11 residues long. Germline V gene sequence: CDR1 DFQATT, CDR2 SNEGSKA (reference sequence).